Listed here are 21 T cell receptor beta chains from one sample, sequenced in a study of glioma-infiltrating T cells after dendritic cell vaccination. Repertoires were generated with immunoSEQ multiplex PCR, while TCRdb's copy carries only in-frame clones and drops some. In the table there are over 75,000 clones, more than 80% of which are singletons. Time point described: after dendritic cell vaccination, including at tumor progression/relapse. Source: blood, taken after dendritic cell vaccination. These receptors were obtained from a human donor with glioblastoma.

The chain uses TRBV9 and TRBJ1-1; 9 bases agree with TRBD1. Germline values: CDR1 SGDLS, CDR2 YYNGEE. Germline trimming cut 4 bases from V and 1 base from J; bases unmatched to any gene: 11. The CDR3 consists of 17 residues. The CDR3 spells CASSTGQGSGANTEAFF. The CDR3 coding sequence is TGTGCCAGCAGCACCGGACAGGGGTCCGGAGCGAACACTGAAGCTTTCTTT.

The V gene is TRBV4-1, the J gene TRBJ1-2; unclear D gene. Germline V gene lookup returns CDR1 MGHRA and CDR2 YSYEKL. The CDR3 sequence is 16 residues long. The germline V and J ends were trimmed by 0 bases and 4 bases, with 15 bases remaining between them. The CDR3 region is CASSQEVAKSPYGYTF. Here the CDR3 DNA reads TGCGCCAGCAGCCAAGAAGTCGCAAAAAGCCCCTATGGCTACACCTTC.

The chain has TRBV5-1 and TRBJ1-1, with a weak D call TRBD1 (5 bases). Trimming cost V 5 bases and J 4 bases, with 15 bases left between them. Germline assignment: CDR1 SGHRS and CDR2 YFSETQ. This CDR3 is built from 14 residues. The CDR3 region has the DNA TGCGCCAGCAGAGACGGGGGATTCGTCACTGAAGCTTTCTTT. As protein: CASRDGGFVTEAFF.

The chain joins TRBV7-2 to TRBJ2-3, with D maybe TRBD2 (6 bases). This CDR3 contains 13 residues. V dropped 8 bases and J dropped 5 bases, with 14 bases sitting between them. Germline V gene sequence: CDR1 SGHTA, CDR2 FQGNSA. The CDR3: CASGRPGVDTQYF. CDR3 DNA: TGTGCCAGCGGGCGCCCGGGGGTAGATACGCAGTATTTT.

This chain's CDR3 is CASSQPPSREGPYHTYEQYV. The CDR3 DNA reads as TGTGCCAGCAGCCAACCACCCAGCCGGGAGGGCCCATATCATACCTACGAGCAGTACGTC. V and J are TRBV4-2 and TRBJ2-7; TRBD2 agrees at 8 bases. This CDR3 is built from 20 residues. After removal of 2 bases from V and 2 bases from J, the junction contained 20 bases not matched to a gene. The germline V gene encodes CDR1 LGHNA and CDR2 YNFKEQ.

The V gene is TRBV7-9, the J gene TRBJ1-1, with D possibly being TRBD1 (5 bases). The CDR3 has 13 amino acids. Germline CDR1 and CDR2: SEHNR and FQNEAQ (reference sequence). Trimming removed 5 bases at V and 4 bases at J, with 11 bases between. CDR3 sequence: CASSPGDFTEAFF. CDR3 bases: TGTGCCAGCAGCCCGGGGGACTTCACTGAAGCTTTCTTT.

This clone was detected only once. DNA of the CDR3: TGTGCCAGCAGTTTAGTCCAGGGAGATACGCAGTATTTT. It is translated as CASSLVQGDTQYF. This sequence joins TRBV27 and TRBJ2-3; D may be TRBD1 (5 bases). This CDR3 comprises 13 residues. The germline gives CDR1 MNHEY, CDR2 SMNVEV (reference sequence). V was cut by 2 bases and J by 5 bases, with 8 bases left in between.

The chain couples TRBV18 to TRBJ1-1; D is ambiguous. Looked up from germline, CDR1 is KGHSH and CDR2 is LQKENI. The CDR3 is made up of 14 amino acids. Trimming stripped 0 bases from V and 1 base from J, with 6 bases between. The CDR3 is CASSPPPRNTEAFF. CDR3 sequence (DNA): TGTGCCAGCTCACCACCCCCGAGGAACACTGAAGCTTTCTTT.

In DNA, the CDR3 is TGTGCCAGCAGCAAAGTTGAAAGGGTCCTTACACCAAACTTCGGCCCAGCGGCCTACGAGCAGTACGTC. It specifies CASSKVERVLTPNFGPAAYEQYV. The chain couples TRBV21-1 to TRBJ2-7; the table's D gene call, TRBD2, was not cross checked with the DNA. TRBV21-1 is a listed pseudogene. The CDR3 contains 23 residues.

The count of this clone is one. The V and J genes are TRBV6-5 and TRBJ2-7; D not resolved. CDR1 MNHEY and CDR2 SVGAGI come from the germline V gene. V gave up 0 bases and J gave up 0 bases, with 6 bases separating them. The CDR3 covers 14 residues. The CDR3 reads CASSYSGHSYEQYV. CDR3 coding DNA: TGTGCCAGCAGTTACTCGGGCCACTCCTACGAGCAGTACGTC.

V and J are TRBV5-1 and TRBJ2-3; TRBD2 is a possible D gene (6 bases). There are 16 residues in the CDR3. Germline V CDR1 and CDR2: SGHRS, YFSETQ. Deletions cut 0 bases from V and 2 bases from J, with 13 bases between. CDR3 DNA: TGCGCCAGCAGCTTGGCCGTCGGGAGTTACACAGATACGCAGTATTTT. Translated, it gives CASSLAVGSYTDTQYF.

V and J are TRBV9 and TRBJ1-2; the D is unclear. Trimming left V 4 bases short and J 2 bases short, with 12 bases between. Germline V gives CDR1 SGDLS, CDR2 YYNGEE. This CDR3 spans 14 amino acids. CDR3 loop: CASSPIQWNYGYTF. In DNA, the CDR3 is TGTGCCAGCAGCCCTATTCAATGGAACTATGGCTACACCTTC.

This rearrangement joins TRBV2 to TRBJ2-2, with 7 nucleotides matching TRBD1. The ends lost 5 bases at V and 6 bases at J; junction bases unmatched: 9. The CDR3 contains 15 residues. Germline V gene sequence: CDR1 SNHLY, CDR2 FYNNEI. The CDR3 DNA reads TGTGCCAGCAGTTCCGGGACAGTCGCCCCCGGGGAGCTGTTTTTT. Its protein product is CASSSGTVAPGELFF. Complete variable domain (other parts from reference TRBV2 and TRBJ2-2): EPEVTQTPSHQVTQMGQEVILRCVPISNHLYFYWYRQILGQKVEFLVSFYNNEISEKSEIFDDQFSVERPDGSNFTLKIRSTKLEDSAMYFCASSSGTVAPGELFFGEGSRLTVL.

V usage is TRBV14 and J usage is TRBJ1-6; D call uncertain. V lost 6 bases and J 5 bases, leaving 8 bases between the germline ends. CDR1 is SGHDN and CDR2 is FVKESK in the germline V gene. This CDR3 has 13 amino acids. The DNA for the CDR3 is TGTGCCAGCAGTGCGGCGGATAATTCACCCCTCCACTTT. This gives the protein CASSAADNSPLHF.

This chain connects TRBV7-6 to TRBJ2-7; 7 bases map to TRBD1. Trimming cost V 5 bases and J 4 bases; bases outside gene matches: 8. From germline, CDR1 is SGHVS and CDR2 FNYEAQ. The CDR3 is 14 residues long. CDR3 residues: CASSPGDSIYEQYF. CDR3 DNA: TGTGCCAGCAGCCCTGGGGACAGCATTTACGAGCAGTACTTC.

The CDR3 here is CAIRSGGGNTEAFF. For the CDR3, the DNA is TGTGCCATCAGATCAGGGGGCGGGAACACTGAAGCTTTCTTT. V is TRBV10-3 and J is TRBJ1-1; 8 nucleotides agree with TRBD1. Trimming removed 6 bases from V and 1 base from J; junction bases left unmatched: 4. Germline CDR1 reads ENHRY; CDR2 reads SYGVKD. The CDR3 covers 14 residues.

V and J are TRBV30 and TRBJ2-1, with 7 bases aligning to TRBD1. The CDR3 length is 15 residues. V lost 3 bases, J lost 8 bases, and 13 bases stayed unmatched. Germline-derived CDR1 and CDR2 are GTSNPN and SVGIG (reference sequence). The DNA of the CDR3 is TGTGCCTGGAGCCCCCGGGACAGTGCCCCCGATGAGCAGTTCTTC. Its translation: CAWSPRDSAPDEQFF. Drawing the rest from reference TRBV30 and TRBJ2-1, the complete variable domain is SQTIHQWPATLVQPVGSPLSLECTVEGTSNPNLYWYRQAAGRGLQLLFYSVGIGQISSEVPQNLSASRPQDRQFILSSKKLLLSDSGFYLCAWSPRDSAPDEQFFGPGTRLTVL.

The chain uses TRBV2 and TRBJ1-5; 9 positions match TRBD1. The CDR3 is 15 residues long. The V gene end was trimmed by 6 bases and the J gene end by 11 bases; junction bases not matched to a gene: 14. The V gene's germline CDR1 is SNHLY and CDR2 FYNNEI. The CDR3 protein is CASRAGTGYEVTQHF. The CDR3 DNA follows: TGTGCCAGCAGGGCCGGGACAGGGTACGAAGTGACCCAGCATTTT.

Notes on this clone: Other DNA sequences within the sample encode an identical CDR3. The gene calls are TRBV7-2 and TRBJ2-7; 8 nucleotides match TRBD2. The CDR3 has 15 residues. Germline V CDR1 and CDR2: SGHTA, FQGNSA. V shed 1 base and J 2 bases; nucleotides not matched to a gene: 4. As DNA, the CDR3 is TGTGCCAGCAGCTTAGGGGCGGGGGGCCCCTACGAGCAGTACTTC. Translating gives CASSLGAGGPYEQYF.

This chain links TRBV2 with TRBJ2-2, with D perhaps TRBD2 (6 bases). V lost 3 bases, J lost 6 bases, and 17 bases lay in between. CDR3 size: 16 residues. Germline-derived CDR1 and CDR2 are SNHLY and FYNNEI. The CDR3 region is CASSDGRRGSAGELFF. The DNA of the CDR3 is TGTGCCAGCAGTGATGGCCGGCGGGGTTCGGCCGGGGAGCTGTTTTTT.

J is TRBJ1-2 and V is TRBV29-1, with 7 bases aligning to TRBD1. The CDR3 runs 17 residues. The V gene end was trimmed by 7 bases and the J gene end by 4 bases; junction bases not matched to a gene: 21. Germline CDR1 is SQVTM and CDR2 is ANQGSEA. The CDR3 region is CSAVRPGQGDGGYGYTF. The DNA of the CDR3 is TGCAGCGCGGTTCGCCCGGGGCAGGGGGATGGTGGCTATGGCTACACCTTC.